Ten or more counts support the clone carrying this T cell receptor beta chain. Germline CDR1 and CDR2: SGHVS and FNYEAQ. This CDR3 spans 16 amino acids. V dropped 1 base and J dropped 0; count of bases not matched to a gene: 2. The lymph nodes were axillary draining lymph nodes from breast cancer patients. The data stem from a study of breast tumors, draining lymph nodes, adjacent tissues. TCRdb called the multiplex PCR reads again in MiXCR, with one record for every CDR3 protein. The sample has 130,000 or so distinct CDR3 sequences, 32% seen once. The material sequenced was axillary lymph node tissue. The TCR originated in a female donor with breast cancer. Some clones in this sample may be carry-over from other donors' samples. This sequence joins TRBV7-6 and TRBJ2-1, with 8 nucleotides matching TRBD1. The chain's CDR3 is CASSLGDRHSYNEQFF. The CDR3 nucleotides are TGTGCCAGCAGCTTAGGGGACAGGCACTCCTACAATGAGCAGTTCTTC.